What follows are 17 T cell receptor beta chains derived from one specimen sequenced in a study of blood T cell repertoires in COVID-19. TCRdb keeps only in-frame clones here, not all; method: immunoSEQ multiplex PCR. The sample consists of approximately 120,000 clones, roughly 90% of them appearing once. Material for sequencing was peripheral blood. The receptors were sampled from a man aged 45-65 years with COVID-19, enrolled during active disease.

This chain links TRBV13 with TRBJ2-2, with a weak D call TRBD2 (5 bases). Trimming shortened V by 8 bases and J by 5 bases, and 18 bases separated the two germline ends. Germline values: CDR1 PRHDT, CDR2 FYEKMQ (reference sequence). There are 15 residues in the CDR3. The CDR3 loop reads CASGDTRLGTGELFF. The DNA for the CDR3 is TGTGCCAGCGGTGACACTAGATTGGGAACCGGGGAGCTGTTTTTT.

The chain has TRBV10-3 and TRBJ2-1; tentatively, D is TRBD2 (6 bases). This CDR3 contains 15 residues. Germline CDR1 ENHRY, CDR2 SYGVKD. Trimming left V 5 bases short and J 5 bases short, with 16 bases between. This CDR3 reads CAISPFGGGDNEQFF. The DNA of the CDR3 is TGTGCCATCAGTCCCTTTGGCGGAGGGGACAATGAGCAGTTCTTC.

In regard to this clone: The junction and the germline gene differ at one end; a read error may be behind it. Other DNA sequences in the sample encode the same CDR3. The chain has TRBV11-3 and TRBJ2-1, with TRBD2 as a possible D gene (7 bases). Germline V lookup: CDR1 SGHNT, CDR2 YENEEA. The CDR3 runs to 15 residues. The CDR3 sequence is CASSLEWGGFNEQFF. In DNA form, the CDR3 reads TGTGCCAGCAGCTTAGAATGGGGGGGCTTTAATGAGCAATTCTTC. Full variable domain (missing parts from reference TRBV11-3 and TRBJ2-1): EAGVVQSPRYKIIEKKQPVAFWCNPISGHNTLYWYLQNLGQGPELLIRYENEEAVDDSQLPKDRFSAERLKGVDSTLKIQPAELGDSAVYLCASSLEWGGFNEQFFGPGTRLTVL.

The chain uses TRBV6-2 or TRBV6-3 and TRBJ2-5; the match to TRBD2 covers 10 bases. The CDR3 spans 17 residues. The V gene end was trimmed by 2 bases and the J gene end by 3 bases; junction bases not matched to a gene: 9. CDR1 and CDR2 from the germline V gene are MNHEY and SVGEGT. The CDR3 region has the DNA TGTGCCAGCAGTTACCCCTATAGCGGGAGGAGAGAAGAGACCCAGTACTTC. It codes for CASSYPYSGRREETQYF.

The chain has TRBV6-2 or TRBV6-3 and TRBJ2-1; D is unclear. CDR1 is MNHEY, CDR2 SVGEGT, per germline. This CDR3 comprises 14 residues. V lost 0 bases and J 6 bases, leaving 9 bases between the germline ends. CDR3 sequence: CASSYSPGFNEQFF. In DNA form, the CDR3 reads TGTGCCAGCAGTTACTCGCCCGGGTTCAATGAGCAGTTCTTC.

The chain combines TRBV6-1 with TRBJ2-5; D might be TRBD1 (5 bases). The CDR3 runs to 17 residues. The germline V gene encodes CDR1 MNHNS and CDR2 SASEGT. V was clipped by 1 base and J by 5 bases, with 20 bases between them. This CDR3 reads CASSEGYRFLGTETQYF. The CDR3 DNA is TGTGCCAGCAGTGAAGGGTACAGGTTTCTGGGAACGGAGACCCAGTACTTC.

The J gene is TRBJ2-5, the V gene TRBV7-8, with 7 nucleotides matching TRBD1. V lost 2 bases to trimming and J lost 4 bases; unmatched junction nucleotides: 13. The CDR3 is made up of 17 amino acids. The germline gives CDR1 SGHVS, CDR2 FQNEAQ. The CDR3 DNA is TGTGCCAGCAGCTTAAGGGGCGAGGGACAGCTGCGAGAGACCCAGTACTTC. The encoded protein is CASSLRGEGQLRETQYF.

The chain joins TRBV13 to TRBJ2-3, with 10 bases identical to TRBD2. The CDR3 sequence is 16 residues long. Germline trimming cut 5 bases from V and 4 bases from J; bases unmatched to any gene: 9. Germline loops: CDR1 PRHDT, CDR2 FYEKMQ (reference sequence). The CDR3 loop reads CASSPESGRAADTQYF. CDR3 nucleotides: TGTGCCAGCAGCCCCGAAAGCGGGAGGGCCGCAGATACGCAGTATTTT.

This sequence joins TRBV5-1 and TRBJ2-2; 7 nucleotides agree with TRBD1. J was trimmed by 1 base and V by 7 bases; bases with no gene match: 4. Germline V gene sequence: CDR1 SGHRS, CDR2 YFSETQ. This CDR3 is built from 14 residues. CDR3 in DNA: TGCGCCAGCCGGCAGGGGGTGAACACCGGGGAGCTGTTTTTT. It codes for CASRQGVNTGELFF.

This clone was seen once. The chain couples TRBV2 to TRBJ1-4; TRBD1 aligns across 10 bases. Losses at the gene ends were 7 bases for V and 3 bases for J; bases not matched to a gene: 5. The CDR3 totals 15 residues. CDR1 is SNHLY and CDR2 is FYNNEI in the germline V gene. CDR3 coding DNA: TGTGCCAGCACAGGAGGACAGGGGGCTAATGAAAAACTGTTTTTT. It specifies CASTGGQGANEKLFF.

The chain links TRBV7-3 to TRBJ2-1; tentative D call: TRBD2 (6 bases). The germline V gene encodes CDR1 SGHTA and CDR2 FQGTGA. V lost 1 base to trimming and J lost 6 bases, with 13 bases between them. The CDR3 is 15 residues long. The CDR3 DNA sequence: TGTGCCAGCAGCTTAAATGGCCGACTAGTCAATGAGCAGTTCTTC. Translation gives CASSLNGRLVNEQFF.

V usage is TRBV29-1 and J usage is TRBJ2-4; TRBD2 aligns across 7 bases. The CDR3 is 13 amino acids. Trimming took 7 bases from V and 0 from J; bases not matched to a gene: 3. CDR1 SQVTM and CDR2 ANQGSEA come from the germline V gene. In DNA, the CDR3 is TGCAGCGCGGTAGCGGGAGCCAAAAACATTCAGTACTTC. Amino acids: CSAVAGAKNIQYF.

This CDR3 is CASSARTGKDQRNIQYF. For the CDR3, the DNA is TGTGCCAGCAGCGCCCGGACAGGGAAGGACCAACGAAACATTCAGTACTTC. This chain uses TRBV9 with TRBJ2-4; TRBD1 matches at 8 bases. Germline CDR1 is SGDLS and CDR2 is YYNGEE. The V gene end was trimmed by 3 bases and the J gene end by 6 bases; junction bases not matched to a gene: 14. This CDR3 contains 17 residues.

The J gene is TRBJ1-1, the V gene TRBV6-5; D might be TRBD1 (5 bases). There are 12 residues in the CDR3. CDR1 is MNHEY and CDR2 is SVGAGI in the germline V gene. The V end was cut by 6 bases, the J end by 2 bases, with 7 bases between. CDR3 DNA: TGTGCCAGCAGCAGGGTTAACACTGAAGCTTTCTTT. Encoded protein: CASSRVNTEAFF.

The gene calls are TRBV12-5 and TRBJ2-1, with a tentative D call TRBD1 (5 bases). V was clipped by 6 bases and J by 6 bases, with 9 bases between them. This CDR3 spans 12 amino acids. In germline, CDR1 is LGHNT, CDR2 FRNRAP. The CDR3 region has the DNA TGTGCTAGTGGCCGACAGTTCAATGAGCAGTTCTTC. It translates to CASGRQFNEQFF.

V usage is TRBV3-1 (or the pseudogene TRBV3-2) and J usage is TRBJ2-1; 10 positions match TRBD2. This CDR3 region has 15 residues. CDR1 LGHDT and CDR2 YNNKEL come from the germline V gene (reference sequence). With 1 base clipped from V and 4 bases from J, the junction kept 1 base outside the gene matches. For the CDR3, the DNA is TGTGCCAGCAGCCAAGTGACTAGCGGGTACAATGAGCAGTTCTTC. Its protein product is CASSQVTSGYNEQFF.

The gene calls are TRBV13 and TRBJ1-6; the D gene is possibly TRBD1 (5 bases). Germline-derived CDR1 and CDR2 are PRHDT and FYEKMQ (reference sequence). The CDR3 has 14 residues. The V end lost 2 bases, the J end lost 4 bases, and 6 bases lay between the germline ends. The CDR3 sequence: CASSLRGYNSPLHF. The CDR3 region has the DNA TGTGCCAGCAGCTTAAGGGGTTATAATTCACCCCTCCACTTT.